Presented here are 17 T cell receptor beta chains from one specimen sequenced in a study of cytomegalovirus exposure and HLA in healthy donors. It was with 60 Vbeta and 13 Jbeta primers that the PCR ran. Libraries were prepared by immunoSEQ multiplex PCR; TCRdb keeps only in-frame clonotypes and omits some of them. The profile shows 180,000 or so clones, around 76% of them singletons. Sequencing used PBMCs. These receptors all come from a woman aged 25 to 45 in good health and CMV-seropositive.

V gene TRBV25-1 combines with J gene TRBJ2-2; no clear D gene. V lost 8 bases and J lost 5, with 6 bases in between. The CDR3 runs to 11 residues. Germline V gene sequence: CDR1 MGHDK, CDR2 SYGVNS. The CDR3 protein is CASRRTGELFF. The CDR3 coding sequence is TGTGCCAGCCGGCGGACCGGGGAGCTGTTTTTT.

The V and J genes are TRBV19 and TRBJ2-1; 7 bases agree with TRBD1. The CDR3 consists of 15 residues. CDR1 is LNHDA, CDR2 SQIVND, per germline (reference sequence). V lost 5 bases to trimming and J lost 0 bases; unmatched junction nucleotides: 4. This CDR3 reads CASSQDRSSYNEQFF. CDR3 bases: TGTGCCAGTAGTCAGGACAGGAGCTCCTACAATGAGCAGTTCTTC. Using reference TRBV19 and TRBJ2-1 for the parts outside the CDR3, the full variable domain is DGGITQSPKYLFRKEGQNVTLSCEQNLNHDAMYWYRQDPGQGLRLIYYSQIVNDFQKGDIAEGYSVSREKKESFPLTVTSAQKNPTAFYLCASSQDRSSYNEQFFGPGTRLTVL.

The gene calls are TRBV7-2 and TRBJ2-3, with 7 nucleotides matching TRBD2. The germline gives CDR1 SGHTA, CDR2 FQGNSA. V was clipped by 2 bases and J by 2 bases; unmatched bases: 10. The CDR3 is 17 residues long. This CDR3 reads CASSLWVAGVVTDTQYF. The CDR3 region has the DNA TGTGCCAGCAGCTTATGGGTGGCGGGAGTTGTCACAGATACGCAGTATTTT.

The chain employs TRBV10-3 and TRBJ1-4; D perhaps matches TRBD1 (6 bases). CDR3 length: 15 residues. Between the trimmed V and J ends, which lost 6 bases and 0 bases, there was a span of 11 bases. The germline V gene encodes CDR1 ENHRY and CDR2 SYGVKD. The CDR3 sequence is CAIRDSVATNEKLFF. The CDR3 DNA follows: TGTGCCATCAGGGACAGCGTCGCAACTAATGAAAAACTGTTTTTT.

This chain connects TRBV30 to TRBJ2-7, with 9 bases fitting TRBD1. Germline V gene sequence: CDR1 GTSNPN, CDR2 SVGIG (reference sequence). The ends lost 8 bases at V and 3 bases at J; junction bases unmatched: 11. The CDR3 is 14 amino acids. The CDR3: CAITSGTGYYEQYF. The CDR3 DNA reads TGTGCCATTACCTCCGGGACAGGGTACTACGAGCAGTACTTC.

The rearrangement uses TRBV9 and TRBJ1-1, with D possibly being TRBD1 (5 bases). The V and J ends lost 3 bases and 1 base respectively, with 13 bases between them. From germline, CDR1 is SGDLS and CDR2 YYNGEE. The CDR3 is 15 residues long. In DNA, the CDR3 is TGTGCCAGCAGCGCCTCGGGGGGATGGAACACTGAAGCTTTCTTT. It yields the protein CASSASGGWNTEAFF.

The gene calls are TRBV6-6 and TRBJ1-1, with D perhaps matching TRBD1 (5 bases). CDR1 and CDR2 (germline): MNHNY, SVGAGI (reference sequence). CDR3 length equals 14 residues. V was cut by 2 bases and J by 6 bases, with 13 bases left in between. DNA for the CDR3: TGTGCCAGCAGTTACGTCGGGGGAAGGGCTGAAGCTTTCTTT. This sequence encodes CASSYVGGRAEAFF.

This clone was seen a handful of times. This chain uses TRBV7-8 with TRBJ2-1, with 15 bases identical to TRBD2. Per the germline V gene, CDR1 is SGHVS and CDR2 is FQNEAQ. V was clipped by 5 bases and J by 8 bases; unmatched bases: 10. This CDR3 is built from 17 residues. The CDR3 sequence: CASSVGLAGGMGYEQFF. For the CDR3, the DNA is TGTGCCAGCAGCGTAGGACTAGCGGGAGGGATGGGGTATGAGCAGTTCTTC.

This clone was seen once. The chain combines TRBV5-4 with TRBJ2-7; the D gene is possibly TRBD2 (6 bases). The CDR3 is made up of 12 amino acids. Trimming stripped 0 bases from V and 11 bases from J, with 12 bases between. CDR1 and CDR2 from the germline V gene are SGHNT and YYREEE (reference sequence). CDR3 region: CASSLAGLYEYF. The CDR3, as DNA: TGTGCCAGCAGCTTGGCGGGACTTTACGAGTACTTC.

V is TRBV19 and J is TRBJ2-3, with 8 bases identical to TRBD2. The CDR3 spans 16 residues. Germline V CDR1 and CDR2: LNHDA, SQIVND (reference sequence). The V and J ends lost 5 bases and 4 bases, in that order; junction bases with no gene match: 11. The CDR3 here is CASSPQRGYRADTQYF. The CDR3, as DNA: TGTGCCAGTAGTCCACAGCGGGGGTACCGGGCAGATACGCAGTATTTT.

This clone was counted between two and nine times. V and J are TRBV7-2 and TRBJ2-3; 9 bases line up with TRBD2. V lost 4 bases and J lost 2; bases outside the gene matches: 7. CDR1 and CDR2 from the germline V gene are SGHTA and FQGNSA. This CDR3 spans 16 amino acids. CDR3: CASSSKLAGLTDTQYF. In DNA, the CDR3 is TGTGCCAGCAGCTCAAAGCTAGCGGGACTCACAGATACGCAGTATTTT.

The V call is TRBV18, the J call TRBJ2-5, with D tentatively TRBD1 (6 bases). The CDR3 loop spans 16 amino acids. Germline V gene sequence: CDR1 KGHSH, CDR2 LQKENI. V dropped 0 bases and J dropped 4 bases, with 15 bases sitting between them. Here the CDR3 reads CASSPPGQGFGETQYF. Here the CDR3 DNA reads TGTGCCAGCTCACCACCAGGCCAGGGGTTTGGAGAGACCCAGTACTTC.

The V call is TRBV13, the J call TRBJ2-7; 8 bases agree with TRBD2. Germline assignment: CDR1 PRHDT and CDR2 FYEKMQ (reference sequence). The ends lost 5 bases at V and 6 bases at J; junction bases unmatched: 6. This CDR3 is 13 amino acids long. In nucleotides, the CDR3 is TGTGCCAGCAGCCCCAGTACTAGCGGCGAGCAGTACTTC. Translated, it gives CASSPSTSGEQYF.

The chain uses TRBV7-9 and TRBJ2-7; 7 bases map to TRBD1. CDR1 and CDR2 (germline): SEHNR, FQNEAQ (reference sequence). This CDR3 comprises 14 residues. With V trimmed by 5 bases and J by 3 bases, 7 bases remained unmatched. The CDR3 coding sequence is TGTGCCAGCAGCCATGGGACAGTCTACTACGAGCAGTACTTC. The encoded protein is CASSHGTVYYEQYF.

This chain connects TRBV5-1 to TRBJ2-7; 7 positions agree with TRBD2. Germline V gives CDR1 SGHRS, CDR2 YFSETQ. The CDR3 has 16 residues. Losses at the gene ends were 4 bases for V and 3 bases for J; bases not matched to a gene: 13. CDR3 in amino acids: CASSTLPGGGDYEQYF. Here the CDR3 DNA reads TGCGCCAGCAGCACCCTACCGGGCGGGGGAGACTACGAGCAGTACTTC.

The V call is TRBV9, the J call TRBJ1-5, with TRBD1 matching 9 bases. V lost 2 bases, J lost 5 bases, and 5 bases stayed unmatched. This CDR3 region has 15 residues. CDR1 and CDR2 from the germline V gene are SGDLS and YYNGEE. The CDR3 DNA sequence: TGTGCCAGCAGCGTCGGGACAGGGTGGGATCAGCCCCAGCATTTT. Protein product: CASSVGTGWDQPQHF.

This clone was observed a handful of times. This chain uses TRBV6-5 with TRBJ2-7; the D is unclear. The length of the CDR3 is 12 residues. CDR1 and CDR2 from the germline V gene are MNHEY and SVGAGI. V was pared by 6 bases and J by 2 bases, with 8 bases between. This chain's CDR3 is CASSRLPYEQYF. CDR3 nucleotides: TGTGCCAGCAGCCGACTCCCCTACGAGCAGTACTTC.